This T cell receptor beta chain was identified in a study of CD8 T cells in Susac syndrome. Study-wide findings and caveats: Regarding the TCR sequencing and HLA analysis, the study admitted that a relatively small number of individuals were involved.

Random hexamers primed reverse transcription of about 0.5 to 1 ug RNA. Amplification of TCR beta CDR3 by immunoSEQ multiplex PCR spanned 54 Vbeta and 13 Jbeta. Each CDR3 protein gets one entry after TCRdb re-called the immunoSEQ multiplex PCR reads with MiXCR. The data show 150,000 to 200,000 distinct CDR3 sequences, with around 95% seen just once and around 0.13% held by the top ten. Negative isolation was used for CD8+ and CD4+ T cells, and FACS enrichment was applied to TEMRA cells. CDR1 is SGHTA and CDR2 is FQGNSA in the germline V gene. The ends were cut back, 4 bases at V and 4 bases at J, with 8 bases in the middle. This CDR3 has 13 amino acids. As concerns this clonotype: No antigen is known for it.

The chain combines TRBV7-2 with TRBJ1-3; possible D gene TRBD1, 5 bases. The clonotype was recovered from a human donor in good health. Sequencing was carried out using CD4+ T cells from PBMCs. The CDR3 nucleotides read TGTGCCAGCAGCTCGTACAGGGGAAACACCATATATTTT. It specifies CASSSYRGNTIYF.